A selection of T cell receptor beta chains follows, all from one sample in a study of OX40 agonist ivuxolimab in advanced cancers. Libraries were prepared by immunoSEQ multiplex PCR; TCRdb keeps only in-frame clonotypes and omits some of them. The sample lists some 9,300 clones, roughly 69% occurring once. Sample: CD4+ or CD8+ T cells sorted from blood, taken in a trial of the OX40 agonist ivuxolimab. These receptors originate from an adult with an advanced solid tumor such as melanoma, head and neck, liver or kidney cancer. Each CDR3 is given with its conserved first and last residue. Each record gives: CDR3 DNA, CDR3 protein, D gene, clone size, J gene, V gene. The D gene is left open where the match is weak. Rows give clone size only sometimes, using once, few, many, or a class for an expanded clone.

DNA: TGTGCCAGCAACATTGTGGGGGAAGAGACCCAGTACTTC; CDR3: CASNIVGEETQYF; D: NA; size: NA; J: TRBJ2-5; V: TRBV5-5
DNA: TGTGCCAGCGGGACGTACGAGCAGTACTTC; CDR3: CASGTYEQYF; D: NA; size: NA; J: TRBJ2-7; V: TRBV6-5
DNA: TGTGCCAGCAGTGAAAGTCAGATGTACGAGCAGTACTTC; CDR3: CASSESQMYEQYF; D: NA; size: NA; J: TRBJ2-7; V: TRBV6-1
DNA: TGCGCCAGCAGCCAAGCTCCATCAGGGATGTTCACCTACGAGCAGTACTTC; CDR3: CASSQAPSGMFTYEQYF; D: NA; size: NA; J: TRBJ2-7; V: TRBV4-1
DNA: TGTGCCAGCAGCTTGGGTATTTACGAGCAGTACTTC; CDR3: CASSLGIYEQYF; D: NA; size: NA; J: TRBJ2-7; V: TRBV5-6
DNA: TGTGCCAGCAGTTTCGGGTTGGGACCGGGACAGCCCCAGCATTTT; CDR3: CASSFGLGPGQPQHF; D: NA; size: few; J: TRBJ1-5; V: TRBV27
DNA: TGCGCCAGCAGCCCCGGGAGGAGCACTGAAGCTTTCTTT; CDR3: CASSPGRSTEAFF; D: NA; size: NA; J: TRBJ1-1; V: TRBV4-1
DNA: TGTGCCAGCAGTCCGCGTTTAGCGGGAGCCCCCGTCGGCACAGATACGCAGTATTTT; CDR3: CASSPRLAGAPVGTDTQYF; D: TRBD2; size: NA; J: TRBJ2-3; V: TRBV28
DNA: TGTGCCAGCAGTTACTCGACACCGGTTGGGGAAGCTTTCTTT; CDR3: CASSYSTPVGEAFF; D: NA; size: NA; J: TRBJ1-1; V: TRBV6-5
DNA: TGTGCCAGCAGTATACTAGCGGGAGGCCCCTACGAGCAGTACTTC; CDR3: CASSILAGGPYEQYF; D: TRBD2; size: NA; J: TRBJ2-7; V: TRBV27
DNA: TGTGCCAGCAGCCAGTCAACGACTAGCGGGAGAGGTGAGCAGTTCTTC; CDR3: CASSQSTTSGRGEQFF; D: TRBD2; size: NA; J: TRBJ2-1; V: TRBV4-2
DNA: TGTGCCAGCAGTCCTAGCGGTTCCTACGAGCAGTACTTC; CDR3: CASSPSGSYEQYF; D: TRBD2; size: medium-sized; J: TRBJ2-7; V: TRBV28
DNA: TGTGCCAGCAGCCAACAGCGGGAGGGTTTTTACGAGCAGTACTTC; CDR3: CASSQQREGFYEQYF; D: TRBD2; size: once; J: TRBJ2-7; V: TRBV4-2
DNA: TGCAGCCTTAATTCAGGGATTGGAAATGAGCAGTTCTTC; CDR3: CSLNSGIGNEQFF; D: NA; size: few; J: TRBJ2-1; V: TRBV29-1
DNA: TGTGCCAGCAGCTTAGGACCTTTCACAGATACGCAGTATTTT; CDR3: CASSLGPFTDTQYF; D: NA; size: NA; J: TRBJ2-3; V: TRBV13
DNA: TGCAGCGTTGAAGATCCGGGACAGGGAAACTACGAGCAGTACTTC; CDR3: CSVEDPGQGNYEQYF; D: TRBD1; size: once; J: TRBJ2-7; V: TRBV29-1
DNA: TGTGCCAGCAGTTGGGAGGGGGATTCACCCCTCCACTTT; CDR3: CASSWEGDSPLHF; D: NA; size: NA; J: TRBJ1-6; V: TRBV28
DNA: TGTGCCAGCAGCTTAGCCTGCCACGGACGGAATTGTTCCTACGAGCAGTACTTC; CDR3: CASSLACHGRNCSYEQYF; D: NA; size: NA; J: TRBJ2-7; V: TRBV7-6
DNA: TGTGCCAGCAGTCCCCGACAGGGGGGTCAGCCCCAGCATTTT; CDR3: CASSPRQGGQPQHF; D: TRBD1; size: NA; J: TRBJ1-5; V: TRBV28
DNA: TGCAGCGTTGAAGCAGGGTGGGGTGGCTATGGCTACACCTTC; CDR3: CSVEAGWGGYGYTF; D: NA; size: NA; J: TRBJ1-2; V: TRBV29-1
DNA: TGTGCCAGCAGCAAGTCGACCGACGGGCGATGCAATGGCTACACCTTC; CDR3: CASSKSTDGRCNGYTF; D: NA; size: NA; J: TRBJ1-2; V: TRBV21-1
DNA: TGTGCCAGCAGTCCCTTGTACTCTGGGGCCAACGTCCTGACTTTC; CDR3: CASSPLYSGANVLTF; D: NA; size: NA; J: TRBJ2-6; V: TRBV28
DNA: TGTGCCAGCAGTTACTCGCTTAGTACCTACGAGCAGTACTTC; CDR3: CASSYSLSTYEQYF; D: NA; size: NA; J: TRBJ2-7; V: TRBV6-5
DNA: TGTGCCAGCAGTGGAAGTTCAGGGTACACTGAAGCTTTCTTT; CDR3: CASSGSSGYTEAFF; D: NA; size: NA; J: TRBJ1-1; V: TRBV2
DNA: TGTGCCAGCAGCGGGGGGGGCTACGAGCAGTACTTC; CDR3: CASSGGGYEQYF; D: TRBD2; size: NA; J: TRBJ2-7; V: TRBV7-2
DNA: TGTGCCAGCAGCTACGGGGGCACATACTACGAGCAGTACTTC; CDR3: CASSYGGTYYEQYF; D: NA; size: NA; J: TRBJ2-7; V: TRBV5-5
DNA: TGCGCCAGCAGCCAAGCCGACGGCATCGGGGACGAGCAGTACTTC; CDR3: CASSQADGIGDEQYF; D: NA; size: NA; J: TRBJ2-7; V: TRBV4-1
DNA: TGTGCCAGCAGTTTTAGGGGTGCTGGAACAGATACGCAGTATTTT; CDR3: CASSFRGAGTDTQYF; D: NA; size: few; J: TRBJ2-3; V: TRBV28
DNA: TGTGCCAGCAGTCCCAGGGCCCAGGTATCCGGGGAGCTGTTTTTT; CDR3: CASSPRAQVSGELFF; D: NA; size: NA; J: TRBJ2-2; V: TRBV27
DNA: TGTGCCAGCAGTTTCCAAGGACAGGGAAGAGACTATGGCTACACCTTC; CDR3: CASSFQGQGRDYGYTF; D: TRBD1; size: NA; J: TRBJ1-2; V: TRBV28
DNA: TGCGCCAGCAGCCAAGAACTACAGGGGGCCAACGTCCTGACTTTC; CDR3: CASSQELQGANVLTF; D: NA; size: NA; J: TRBJ2-6; V: TRBV4-1
DNA: TGCGCCAGCAGCTTGTCTCAGACCTCCTACGAGCAGTACTTC; CDR3: CASSLSQTSYEQYF; D: NA; size: few; J: TRBJ2-7; V: TRBV5-1
DNA: TGTGCCAGCAGTCTGGGACAGGGGTACCGCTATGGCTACACCTTC; CDR3: CASSLGQGYRYGYTF; D: TRBD1; size: NA; J: TRBJ1-2; V: TRBV27
DNA: TGTGCCACACGCGGGAGGGGCCAGGTGCAGTACTTC; CDR3: CATRGRGQVQYF; D: TRBD2; size: NA; J: TRBJ2-5; V: TRBV7-8
DNA: TGTGCCAGCAGCAGCCTAGCGGGCCACTACAATGAGCAGTTCTTC; CDR3: CASSSLAGHYNEQFF; D: TRBD2; size: few; J: TRBJ2-1; V: TRBV7-3
DNA: TGTGCTAGCAGCCCTAACGGTTGGGGTTTTAACAATGAGCAGTTCTTC; CDR3: CASSPNGWGFNNEQFF; D: NA; size: NA; J: TRBJ2-1; V: TRBV7-7
DNA: TGTGCCAGCAGCTTGAGGGCTAGCGGTTCGGACGAGCAGTACTTC; CDR3: CASSLRASGSDEQYF; D: TRBD2; size: NA; J: TRBJ2-7; V: TRBV7-9
DNA: TGTGCCAGCAGCGCCGACTACGAGCAGTACTTC; CDR3: CASSADYEQYF; D: NA; size: NA; J: TRBJ2-7; V: TRBV28
DNA: TGTGCCAGCAGCTCGAAGGAGCCCCCAGATACGCAGTATTTT; CDR3: CASSSKEPPDTQYF; D: NA; size: NA; J: TRBJ2-3; V: TRBV7-3
DNA: TGTGCCAGCAGTTCATCCCCTGTAACAGTCGATTCTTTCTATGGCTACACCTTC; CDR3: CASSSSPVTVDSFYGYTF; D: NA; size: NA; J: TRBJ1-2; V: TRBV27
DNA: TGTGCCAGCAGGGGGCGAGGAGGGGGCATTGATGGCTACACCTTC; CDR3: CASRGRGGGIDGYTF; D: TRBD1; size: NA; J: TRBJ1-2; V: TRBV2
DNA: TGTGCCAGCAGCTTAAATACGAGGGAGACCCAGTACTTC; CDR3: CASSLNTRETQYF; D: NA; size: NA; J: TRBJ2-5; V: TRBV7-3
DNA: TGTGCCAGCAGCGCAATCGAAGTGTCAACCTCCTACAATGAGCAGTTCTTC; CDR3: CASSAIEVSTSYNEQFF; D: NA; size: medium-sized; J: TRBJ2-1; V: TRBV14
DNA: TGTGCCAGCAGTGAAGCGCCGGACAGGGCGGACAGTGAAGCTTTCTTT; CDR3: CASSEAPDRADSEAFF; D: TRBD1; size: few; J: TRBJ1-1; V: TRBV2
DNA: TGTGCCAGCAGCGTCGGTCGGGGGAAAACCTACGAGCAGTACTTC; CDR3: CASSVGRGKTYEQYF; D: NA; size: NA; J: TRBJ2-7; V: TRBV9
DNA: TGTGCCAGCAGCTTAGGTCGGAACACTGAAGCTTTCTTT; CDR3: CASSLGRNTEAFF; D: NA; size: NA; J: TRBJ1-1; V: TRBV7-2